The 5 T cell receptor beta chains below come from one sample, sequenced in a study of cytomegalovirus exposure and HLA in healthy donors. The PCR had 60 Vbeta and 13 Jbeta primers. Sequenced by immunoSEQ multiplex PCR; TCRdb stores in-frame clones only, minus some. This specimen shows about 51,000 clones; the ten leading clones hold about 2.2%. Sequencing was performed on PBMCs. All receptors come from a female donor in good health and CMV-seronegative.

V is TRBV5-1 and J is TRBJ1-1, with 7 bases aligning to TRBD1. The ends lost 5 bases at V and 2 bases at J; junction bases unmatched: 6. The CDR3 runs 14 residues. Per germline, CDR1 SGHRS and CDR2 YFSETQ. CDR3 coding DNA: TGCGCCAGCAGACCCACAGGGGTTAACACTGAAGCTTTCTTT. It translates to CASRPTGVNTEAFF.

The gene calls are TRBV6-5 and TRBJ1-1; 7 bases line up with TRBD1. Per the germline V gene, CDR1 is MNHEY and CDR2 is SVGAGI. CDR3 size: 12 residues. Trimming removed 6 bases from V and 6 bases from J; junction bases left unmatched: 4. CDR3 DNA: TGTGCCAGCAGATCGGGACAGTCTGAAGCTTTCTTT. Protein: CASRSGQSEAFF.

The V call is TRBV9, the J call TRBJ1-6; 8 bases fit TRBD1. Per germline, CDR1 SGDLS and CDR2 YYNGEE. The CDR3 extends over 16 amino acids. Unmatched junction bases numbered 9, after V lost 3 bases and J lost 7 bases. As DNA, the CDR3 is TGTGCCAGCAGCGCCCCAGACAGGGGTGGGAATTCACCCCTCCACTTT. This gives the protein CASSAPDRGGNSPLHF. Supplemented by reference TRBV9 and TRBJ1-6, the full variable domain reads DSGVTQTPKHLITATGQRVTLRCSPRSGDLSVYWYQQSLDQGLQFLIQYYNGEERAKGNILERFSAQQFPDLHSELNLSSLELGDSALYFCASSAPDRGGNSPLHFGNGTRLTVT.

The V gene is TRBV6-5, the J gene TRBJ1-3; TRBD1 aligns across 9 bases. Germline V gene lookup returns CDR1 MNHEY and CDR2 SVGAGI. The CDR3 loop spans 16 amino acids. The trim removed 2 bases at V and 2 bases at J, leaving 4 bases unmatched. The CDR3 sequence: CASSYGGQGPGNTIYF. DNA of the CDR3: TGTGCCAGCAGTTACGGGGGACAGGGACCTGGAAACACCATATATTTT.

This rearrangement joins TRBV4-3 to TRBJ2-7; TRBD1 matches at 11 bases. V lost 0 bases to trimming and J lost 4 bases; unmatched junction nucleotides: 8. The CDR3 has 17 amino acids. CDR1 and CDR2 (germline): LGHNA, YSLEER. The CDR3 protein is CASSQEGRTGGMYEQYF. CDR3 nucleotide sequence: TGCGCCAGCAGCCAAGAGGGCAGGACAGGGGGCATGTACGAGCAGTACTTC.